The source of this T cell receptor beta chain is a study of graft-versus-host responses after intestinal transplantation. The overall study: Transplants given to recipients were multivisceral, liver-intestinal, or isolated intestinal.

This clone occurred once. Its antigen remains unknown. The junction had 0 bases not matched to a gene; V was cut back by 4 bases and J by 5 bases. Looked up from germline, CDR1 is SGHDT and CDR2 is YYEEEE. The CDR3 is 11 residues long. Assay: immunoSEQ multiplex PCR; the TCRdb copy retains only in-frame clones and omits some. The table includes 100,000 to 120,000 clones, 93% detected once. Study-wide findings and caveats: GvH clones appeared in recipient marrow, some first in ileum or blood.

The source was unstimulated CD8+ T cells sorted from spleen or lymph node cells, collected before intestinal transplant. The sequence was collected from a human donor who received an intestinal transplant. The J gene is TRBJ2-7, the V gene TRBV5-6; 7 bases line up with TRBD1. The CDR3 coding sequence is TGTGCCAGCAGCACAGGGGACGAGCAGTACTTC. Protein: CASSTGDEQYF.